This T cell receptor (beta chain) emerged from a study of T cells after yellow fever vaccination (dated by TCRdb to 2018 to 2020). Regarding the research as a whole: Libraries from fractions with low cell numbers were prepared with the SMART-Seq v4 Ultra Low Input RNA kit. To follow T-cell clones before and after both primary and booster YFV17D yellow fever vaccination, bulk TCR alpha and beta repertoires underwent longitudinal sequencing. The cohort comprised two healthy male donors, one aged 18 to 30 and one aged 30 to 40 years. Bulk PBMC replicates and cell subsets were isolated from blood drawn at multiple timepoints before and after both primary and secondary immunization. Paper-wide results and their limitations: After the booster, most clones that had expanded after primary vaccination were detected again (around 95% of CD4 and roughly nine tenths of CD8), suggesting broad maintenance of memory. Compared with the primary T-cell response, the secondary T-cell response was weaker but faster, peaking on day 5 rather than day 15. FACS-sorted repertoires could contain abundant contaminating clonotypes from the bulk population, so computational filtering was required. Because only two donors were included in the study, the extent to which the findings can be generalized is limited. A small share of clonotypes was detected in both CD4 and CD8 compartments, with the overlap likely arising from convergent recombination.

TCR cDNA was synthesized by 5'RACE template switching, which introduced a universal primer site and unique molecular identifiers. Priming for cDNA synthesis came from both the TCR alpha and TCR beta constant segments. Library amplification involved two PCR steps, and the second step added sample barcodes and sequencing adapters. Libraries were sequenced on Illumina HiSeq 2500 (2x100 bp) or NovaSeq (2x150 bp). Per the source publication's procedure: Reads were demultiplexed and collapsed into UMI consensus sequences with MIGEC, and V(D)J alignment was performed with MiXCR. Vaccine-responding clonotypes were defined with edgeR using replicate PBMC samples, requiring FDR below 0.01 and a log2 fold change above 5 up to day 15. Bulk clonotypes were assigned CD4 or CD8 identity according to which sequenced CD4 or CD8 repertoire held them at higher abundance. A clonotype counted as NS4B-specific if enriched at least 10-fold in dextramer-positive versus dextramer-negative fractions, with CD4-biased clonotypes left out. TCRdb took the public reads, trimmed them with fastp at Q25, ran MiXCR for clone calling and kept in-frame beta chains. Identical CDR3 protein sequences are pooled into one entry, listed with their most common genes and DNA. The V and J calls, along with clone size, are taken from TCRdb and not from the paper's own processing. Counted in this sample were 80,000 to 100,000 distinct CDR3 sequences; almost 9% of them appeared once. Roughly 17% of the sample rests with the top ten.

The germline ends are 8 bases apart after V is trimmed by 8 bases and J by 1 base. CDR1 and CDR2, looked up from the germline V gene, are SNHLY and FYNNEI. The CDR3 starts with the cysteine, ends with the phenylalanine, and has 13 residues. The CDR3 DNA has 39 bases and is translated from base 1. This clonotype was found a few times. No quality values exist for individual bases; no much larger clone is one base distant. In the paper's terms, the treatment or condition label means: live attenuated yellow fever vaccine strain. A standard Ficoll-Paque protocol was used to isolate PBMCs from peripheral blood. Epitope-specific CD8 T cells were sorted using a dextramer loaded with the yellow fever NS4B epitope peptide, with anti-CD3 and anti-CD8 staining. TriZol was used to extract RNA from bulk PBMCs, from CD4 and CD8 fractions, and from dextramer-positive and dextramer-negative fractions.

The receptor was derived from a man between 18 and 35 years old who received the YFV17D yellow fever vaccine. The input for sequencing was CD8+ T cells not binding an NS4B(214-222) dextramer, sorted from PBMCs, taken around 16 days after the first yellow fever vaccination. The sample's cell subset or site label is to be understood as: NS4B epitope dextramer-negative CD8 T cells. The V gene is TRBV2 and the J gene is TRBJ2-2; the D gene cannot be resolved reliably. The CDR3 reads CASVTENTGELFF. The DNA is TGTGCCAGCGTAACAGAGAACACCGGGGAGCTGTTTTTT.